This TCR beta chain was recovered during a study of cytomegalovirus exposure and HLA in healthy donors. Overall study results and limits: Looking again later, the authors saw that most CMV-associated TCR beta chains seemed HLA-restricted.

About this clone: The antigen remains undetermined.

PCR involved 60 Vbeta and 13 Jbeta primers. Generated by immunoSEQ multiplex PCR, the TCRdb table keeps only in-frame clones and is missing some. The sample comprises around 91,000 clones, over 60% of which are singletons, and under 5.5% rests with the top ten. V was pared by 0 bases and J by 6 bases, with 7 bases of the junction left unmatched. The CDR3 is 16 amino acids. Germline V CDR1 and CDR2: LGHNA, YSLEER. The material sequenced was PBMCs. The clonotype originates from a woman between 35 and 50 years old in good health and CMV-seropositive. The V call is TRBV4-3, the J call TRBJ2-2; 7 nucleotides agree with TRBD2. The CDR3 DNA is TGCGCCAGCAGCCAAGATACTGCGGGAGAATCCGGGGAGCTGTTTTTT. Protein: CASSQDTAGESGELFF.